This TCR beta chain was retrieved from a study of T-cell memory formation after mild COVID-19. In TCRdb, the 5' RACE reads were re-called with MiXCR into one record per CDR3 protein. The table lists 150,000 to 200,000 distinct CDR3 sequences, 9.5% to 13% of them singletons. The germline V gene has CDR1 KGHDR and CDR2 SFDVKD. Trimming stripped 0 bases from V and 5 bases from J, with 6 bases between. The CDR3 totals 14 residues. Material: PBMCs or a T cell subset sorted from them (not recorded which). The sequence was obtained from a young man who had mild COVID-19 (a few samples of this study predate the infection). Cell type and time point are not known. This chain connects TRBV24-1 to TRBJ2-2; D is perhaps TRBD2 (6 bases). CDR3 region: CATSDLAGTGELFF. In nucleotides, the CDR3 is TGTGCCACCAGTGATTTGGCGGGAACCGGGGAGCTGTTTTTT.